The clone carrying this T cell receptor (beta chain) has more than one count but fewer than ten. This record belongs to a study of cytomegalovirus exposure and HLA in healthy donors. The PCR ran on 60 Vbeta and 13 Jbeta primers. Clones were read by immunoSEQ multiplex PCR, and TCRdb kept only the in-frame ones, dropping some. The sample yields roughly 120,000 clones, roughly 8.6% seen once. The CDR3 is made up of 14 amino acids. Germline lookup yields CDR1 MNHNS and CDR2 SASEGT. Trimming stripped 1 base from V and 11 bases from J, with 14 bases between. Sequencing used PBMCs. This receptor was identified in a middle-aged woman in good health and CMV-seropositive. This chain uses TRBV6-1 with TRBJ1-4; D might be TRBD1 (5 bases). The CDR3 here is CASSEGGPGGKLFF. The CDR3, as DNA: TGTGCCAGCAGTGAAGGCGGACCGGGGGGGAAACTGTTTTTT.